Below, 16 T cell receptor beta chains from the same sample are listed, as sequenced in a study of CD8+ T cells in alopecia areata. cDNA reverse transcribed from extracted RNA served as the sequencing template. Sequencing was performed with immunoSEQ multiplex PCR; in TCRdb, only in-frame clones are kept and a portion is missing. Of over 100,000 clones in the sample, around 49% are singletons; the top ten hold 18%. Sequencing was performed on CD8+ T cells sorted from blood, taken at week 0. Receptors were obtained from a human donor with alopecia areata.

CDR3 in DNA: TGTGCCAGCAGTGATTGGGACAGCTCTAGCACAGATACGCAGTATTTT. Protein: CASSDWDSSSTDTQYF. This chain links TRBV2 with TRBJ2-3, with 7 bases lining up with TRBD1. Germline V lookup: CDR1 SNHLY, CDR2 FYNNEI. Losses at the gene ends were 3 bases for V and 0 bases for J; bases not matched to a gene: 6. CDR3 length: 16 residues. Full variable domain (remainder filled in from reference TRBV2 and TRBJ2-3): EPEVTQTPSHQVTQMGQEVILRCVPISNHLYFYWYRQILGQKVEFLVSFYNNEISEKSEIFDDQFSVERPDGSNFTLKIRSTKLEDSAMYFCASSDWDSSSTDTQYFGPGTRLTVL.

V usage is TRBV2 and J usage is TRBJ1-1; D is possibly TRBD1 (5 bases). V lost 2 bases to trimming and J lost 3 bases, with 7 bases between them. CDR1 SNHLY and CDR2 FYNNEI come from the germline V gene. The CDR3 extends over 13 amino acids. The CDR3 loop is CASSEPTDTEAFF. CDR3 sequence (DNA): TGTGCCAGCAGTGAACCGACAGACACTGAAGCTTTCTTT. Combining the CDR3 with reference TRBV2 and TRBJ1-1 gives the whole variable domain EPEVTQTPSHQVTQMGQEVILRCVPISNHLYFYWYRQILGQKVEFLVSFYNNEISEKSEIFDDQFSVERPDGSNFTLKIRSTKLEDSAMYFCASSEPTDTEAFFGQGTRLTVV.

CDR3 in DNA: TGTGCCAGCAGCCTTAGTGGGAGGAATCAGCCCCAGCATTTT. Amino acids: CASSLSGRNQPQHF. The chain is built from TRBV5-6 and TRBJ1-5; no clear D gene. This CDR3 region has 14 residues. Germline V gene data show CDR1 as SGHDT and CDR2 as YYEEEE. The germline V and J ends were trimmed by 4 bases and 4 bases, with 12 bases remaining between them.

The V and J genes are TRBV27 and TRBJ2-1; D is possibly TRBD2 (5 bases). The V end was cut by 1 base, the J end by 4 bases, with 11 bases between. The CDR3 contains 15 residues. Germline CDR1 and CDR2: MNHEY and SMNVEV (reference sequence). This CDR3 is CASSLYSGVYNEQFF. CDR3 sequence (DNA): TGTGCCAGCAGTTTATACTCCGGGGTTTACAATGAGCAGTTCTTC.

The rearrangement joins TRBV30 to TRBJ1-5, with D perhaps TRBD1 (5 bases). Per the germline V gene, CDR1 is GTSNPN and CDR2 is SVGIG (reference sequence). Trimming stripped 0 bases from V and 2 bases from J, with 14 bases between. The length of the CDR3 is 16 residues. The CDR3 protein is CAWSVTRGLGNQPQHF. The CDR3 DNA sequence: TGTGCCTGGAGTGTGACGAGGGGACTGGGCAATCAGCCCCAGCATTTT.

The chain is built from TRBV5-6 and TRBJ2-5, with 7 bases lining up with TRBD1. From germline, CDR1 is SGHDT and CDR2 YYEEEE. Trimming removed 0 bases from V and 5 bases from J; junction bases left unmatched: 10. The CDR3 loop spans 16 amino acids. CDR3 sequence reads: CASSLGSTGRAETQYF. The CDR3 DNA is TGTGCCAGCAGCTTGGGATCGACAGGGCGCGCCGAGACCCAGTACTTC.

V gene TRBV7-9 combines with J gene TRBJ1-2; 8 bases are a match to TRBD1. Germline values: CDR1 SEHNR, CDR2 FQNEAQ (reference sequence). V shed 6 bases, J shed 8 bases, and the junction held 8 bases outside the gene matches. CDR3 length: 13 residues. CDR3 nucleotides: TGTGCCAGCAGTTCGGCAGGGGGCTACGGCTACACCTTC. Amino acids: CASSSAGGYGYTF.

There are a few counts of this clone. This chain links TRBV30 with TRBJ2-2, with D uncertain. CDR1 is GTSNPN and CDR2 is SVGIG in the germline V gene (reference sequence). The CDR3 has 13 amino acids. V lost 4 bases to trimming and J lost 0 bases, with 6 bases between them. The CDR3 DNA follows: TGTGCCTGGACAGCCGCGAACACCGGGGAGCTGTTTTTT. The encoded protein is CAWTAANTGELFF.

The chain combines TRBV19 with TRBJ1-1; 8 bases align to TRBD1. CDR1 and CDR2 (germline): LNHDA, SQIVND (reference sequence). The CDR3 spans 13 residues. V shed 6 bases, J shed 2 bases, and the junction held 2 bases outside the gene matches. CDR3 region: CASSTGGNTEAFF. The CDR3 DNA follows: TGTGCCAGTAGCACAGGGGGAAACACTGAAGCTTTCTTT.

This chain links TRBV18 with TRBJ2-3; the match to TRBD1 covers 8 bases. J gave up 5 bases and V 3 bases, and 7 bases lay outside the gene matches. Germline loops: CDR1 KGHSH, CDR2 LQKENI. This CDR3 contains 15 residues. The CDR3 sequence: CASSPFDRGIDTQYF. CDR3 DNA sequence: TGTGCCAGCTCACCCTTCGACAGGGGAATAGATACGCAGTATTTT.

The chain links TRBV7-3 to TRBJ1-1; TRBD1 is a possible D gene (6 bases). Trimming removed 6 bases from V and 5 bases from J, with 16 bases in between. CDR1 is SGHTA and CDR2 is FQGTGA in the germline V gene. CDR3 length: 14 amino acids. The CDR3 DNA is TGTGCCAGCAGTTCTACAGGGTCGGGGACTGAAGCTTTCTTT. It specifies CASSSTGSGTEAFF.

This chain joins TRBV7-8 and TRBJ2-7, with D unresolved. Germline V gene sequence: CDR1 SGHVS, CDR2 FQNEAQ. This CDR3 has 15 amino acids. V was clipped by 5 bases and J by 2 bases, with 16 bases between them. Here the CDR3 DNA reads TGTGCCAGCAGCCTAAGTGAGGTGATCCCCTACGAGCAGTACTTC. Amino acids: CASSLSEVIPYEQYF. Using reference TRBV7-8 and TRBJ2-7 for the parts outside the CDR3, the full variable domain is GAGVSQSPRYKVAKRGQDVALRCDPISGHVSLFWYQQALGQGPEFLTYFQNEAQLDKSGLPSDRFFAERPEGSVSTLKIQRTQQEDSAVYLCASSLSEVIPYEQYFGPGTRLTVT.

The V gene is TRBV15, the J gene TRBJ1-5; D unresolved. Germline-derived CDR1 and CDR2 are LNHNV and YYDKDF (reference sequence). The CDR3 is 12 amino acids. Trimming pared 0 bases from V and 13 bases from J, leaving 10 bases between. DNA for the CDR3: TGTGCCACCAGCAGAGATCTCACTCCGCAGCATTTT. Residues: CATSRDLTPQHF.

The chain carries TRBV6-6 and TRBJ1-2, with D uncertain. This CDR3 is built from 14 residues. V was shortened by 0 bases and J by 2 bases, with 7 bases between the two germline ends. In germline, CDR1 is MNHNY, CDR2 SVGAGI (reference sequence). The CDR3 DNA reads TGTGCCAGCAGTTACTCGGAGGGAAACTATGGCTACACCTTC. This encodes CASSYSEGNYGYTF.

The V call is TRBV27, the J call TRBJ1-1, with D hard to call. The V and J ends lost 4 bases and 5 bases respectively, with 14 bases between them. In germline, CDR1 is MNHEY, CDR2 SMNVEV (reference sequence). This CDR3 is built from 14 residues. Here the CDR3 DNA reads TGTGCCAGCAGTTATGGTTCCGGGTGGACTGAAGCTTTCTTT. As protein: CASSYGSGWTEAFF.

The gene calls are TRBV7-6 and TRBJ2-7, with TRBD2 as a possible D gene (5 bases). V was shortened by 0 bases and J by 2 bases, with 11 bases between the two germline ends. This CDR3 has 15 amino acids. Germline V gene data show CDR1 as SGHVS and CDR2 as FNYEAQ. CDR3 in amino acids: CASSLALGETYEQYF. The CDR3 DNA reads TGTGCCAGCAGCTTAGCGCTCGGGGAAACCTACGAGCAGTACTTC.